One and the same sample provided the 10 T cell receptor beta chains below, sequenced in a study of T cells in Graves' hyperthyroidism and ophthalmopathy. Amplification yielded TCR beta CDR3 regions, with RNA transcripts as the source. The HTBI primer set drove a first-round RT-PCR of the TCR CDR3. Each CDR3 protein gets one entry after TCRdb re-called the multiplex PCR reads with MiXCR. The data show more than 500,000 distinct CDR3 sequences, with roughly 15% seen just once and approximately 30% held by the top ten. The sequenced sample was blood. The receptors originated from a woman under 40 with Graves' ophthalmopathy.

Details on this clonotype: A much bigger clone sits one base away, suggesting this may be a read error. This sequence joins TRBV12-3 or TRBV12-4 and TRBJ1-1; no clear D gene. The V end lost 6 bases, the J end lost 0 bases, and 29 bases lay between the germline ends. This CDR3 spans 20 amino acids. This CDR3 reads CASRSKFGQPLPNLNTEAFF. The CDR3 region has the DNA TGTGCCAGCAGGTCCAAATTCGGGCAGCCACTCCCCAACTTGAACACTGAAGCTTTCTTT.

Ten or more counts support this clonotype. The chain combines TRBV6-2 or TRBV6-3 with TRBJ2-1, with 9 bases fitting TRBD2. Per germline, CDR1 MNHEY and CDR2 SVGEGT. The CDR3 is made up of 17 amino acids. Germline trimming cut 7 bases from V and 8 bases from J; bases unmatched to any gene: 18. For the CDR3, the DNA is TGTGCCAGCACTCCACTCCACGGTGCGGGAGGGGTAGATGAGCAGTTCTTC. This codes for CASTPLHGAGGVDEQFF.

This clonotype was detected ten times or more. This sequence joins TRBV30 and TRBJ1-3, with D hard to call. From germline, CDR1 is GTSNPN and CDR2 SVGIG (reference sequence). V shed 0 bases and J shed 0 bases, with 3 bases lying between them. The CDR3 consists of 13 residues. The CDR3 loop is CAWSVSSGNTIYF. The CDR3 DNA is TGTGCCTGGAGTGTGAGCTCTGGAAACACCATATATTTT.

In this sample, this clonotype turned up many times. The genes are TRBV27 and TRBJ1-5; 11 positions match TRBD1. This CDR3 has 19 amino acids. V gave up 0 bases and J gave up 0 bases; unmatched junction bases: 7. Germline CDR1 MNHEY, CDR2 SMNVEV (reference sequence). The CDR3 DNA is TGTGCCAGCAGTTTATCGATTGGACAGGGGGCCGTTAGCAATCAGCCCCAGCATTTT. This encodes CASSLSIGQGAVSNQPQHF.

This chain connects TRBV7-2 to TRBJ1-5, with D unclear. The CDR3 spans 13 residues. In germline, CDR1 is SGHTA, CDR2 FQGNSA. V gave up 5 bases and J gave up 9 bases, with 14 bases separating them. CDR3 DNA sequence: TGTGCCAGCAGCCCCGGGCGCTCTTTGCCCCAGCATTTT. Encoded protein: CASSPGRSLPQHF.

This clonotype came up a few times. The chain recombines TRBV20-1 with TRBJ1-4; D gene unclear. Germline values: CDR1 DFQATT, CDR2 SNEGSKA (reference sequence). The CDR3 is 12 amino acids. The ends were cut back, 6 bases at V and 3 bases at J, with 8 bases in the middle. In nucleotides, the CDR3 is TGCAGTGCGGAGGAGGCTAATGAAAAACTGTTTTTT. Translating it yields CSAEEANEKLFF.

This clonotype was observed a few times. The chain uses TRBV5-4 and TRBJ2-7; TRBD1 might be the D (6 bases). Looked up from germline, CDR1 is SGHNT and CDR2 is YYREEE (reference sequence). Deletions cut 2 bases from V and 3 bases from J, with 12 bases between. CDR3 length: 14 residues. In nucleotides, the CDR3 is TGTGCCAGCAGCTTTGGACAGTTAAACTACGAGCAGTACTTC. This sequence encodes CASSFGQLNYEQYF.

The chain couples TRBV5-5 to TRBJ1-3; D is ambiguous. With 0 bases removed from V and 0 bases from J, the gap between germline ends came to 13 bases. This CDR3 has 17 residues. CDR1 and CDR2 from the germline V gene are SGHKS and YYEKEE (reference sequence). CDR3 residues: CASSLASGGYSGNTIYF. The CDR3 coding sequence is TGTGCCAGCAGCTTGGCGTCGGGCGGATACTCTGGAAACACCATATATTTT.

This clonotype has ten or more counts. This rearrangement joins TRBV15 to TRBJ2-1, with 10 bases that match TRBD2. Germline V gene lookup returns CDR1 LNHNV and CDR2 YYDKDF (reference sequence). V was clipped by 3 bases and J by 9 bases; unmatched bases: 11. The CDR3 has 16 residues. This CDR3 reads CATSRASGRASGEQFF. For the CDR3, the DNA is TGTGCCACCAGCAGGGCCAGCGGGAGGGCCTCAGGTGAGCAGTTCTTC.

This clonotype was found many times. This chain connects TRBV20-1 to TRBJ2-1; a possible D gene is TRBD2 (6 bases). The V end was cut by 2 bases, the J end by 1 base, with 18 bases between. CDR1 and CDR2 from the germline V gene are DFQATT and SNEGSKA (reference sequence). There are 17 residues in the CDR3. CDR3 coding DNA: TGCAGTGCTAGAACCTCACTAGCAAGCAGTTCCTACAATGAGCAGTTCTTC. It is translated as CSARTSLASSSYNEQFF.